This T cell receptor (beta chain) emerged from a study of cytomegalovirus exposure and HLA in healthy donors. For the study at large: The study's early data release held roughly 91 million unique TCRs from HLA-typed donors.

A remark on this clone: Antigen specificity is unknown.

Germline CDR1 reads MNHEY; CDR2 reads SVGAGI. The V and J ends lost 6 bases and 1 base respectively, with 9 bases between them. The CDR3 contains 13 residues. Whole-study findings and limits: Sequencing likely generated an artifact that appeared as a cluster of highly shared sequence variants. Trimming of TCR beta V- and J-genes showed a link, identified in a later analysis, to a missense DCLRE1C variant.

Both 60 Vbeta primers and 13 Jbeta primers went into the PCR. Sequencing was performed with immunoSEQ multiplex PCR; in TCRdb, only in-frame clones are kept and a portion is missing. Of about 140,000 clones detected, 78% appear once; the ten largest clones hold 2.4%. Source material: PBMCs. This sequence joins TRBV6-5 and TRBJ1-1; unclear D gene. The clonotype originates from a woman aged 18-35 years in good health and CMV-seropositive. CDR3 sequence reads: CASREKGNTEAFF. Written as DNA, the CDR3 is TGTGCCAGCAGGGAGAAAGGGAACACTGAAGCTTTCTTT.